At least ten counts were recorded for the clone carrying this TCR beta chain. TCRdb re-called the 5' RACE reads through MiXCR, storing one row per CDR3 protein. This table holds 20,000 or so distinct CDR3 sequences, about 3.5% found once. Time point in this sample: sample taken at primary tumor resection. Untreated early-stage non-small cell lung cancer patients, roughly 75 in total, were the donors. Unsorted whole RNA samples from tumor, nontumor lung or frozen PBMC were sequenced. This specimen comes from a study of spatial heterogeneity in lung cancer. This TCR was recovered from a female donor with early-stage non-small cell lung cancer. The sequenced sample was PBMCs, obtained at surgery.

The CDR3 sequence is CAGQDQETQYF. The CDR3 nucleotides read TGTGCCGGACAGGACCAAGAGACCCAGTACTTC. The V call is TRBV11-2, the J call TRBJ2-5; 7 nucleotides align to TRBD1. The CDR3 is 11 residues long. The germline V gene encodes CDR1 SGHAT and CDR2 FQNNGV. The J segment lost 0 bases and the V segment lost 11 bases, leaving 0 bases of the junction unmatched.